This TCR beta chain comes out of a study of control samples from healthy donors and cancer patients. In this sample, this clone turned up a few times. Method: immunoSEQ multiplex PCR; TCRdb's copy keeps in-frame clones and lacks some. The sample contains almost 90,000 clones, 70% to 90% of which appear only once. The germline gives CDR1 LGHDT, CDR2 YNNKEL (reference sequence). V was pared by 0 bases and J by 0 bases, with 11 bases between. The length of the CDR3 is 16 residues. The specimen was blood. This sequence joins TRBV3-1 (or the pseudogene TRBV3-2) and TRBJ1-1; D gene uncertain. The TCR comes from a woman in her 40s in good health. CDR3 coding DNA: TGTGCCAGCAGCCAAGAGAGTTTGAGGCTGAACACTGAAGCTTTCTTT. Encoded protein: CASSQESLRLNTEAFF.